Below, one TCR beta chain is given with its context. Its antigen is not yet known. Nothing much larger sits one base from this clone, and base qualities are not available. V and J are trimmed by 5 bases and 0 bases, and the gene matches miss 3 bases of the junction. The CDR3 runs 14 amino acids, cysteine and phenylalanine included. Only the CDR3 DNA stays, 42 bases, in frame from base 1. Sequences LNHDA (CDR1) and SQIVND (CDR2) are obtained from the germline V gene (reference sequence). This record belongs to a study of cytomegalovirus exposure and HLA in healthy donors (dated by TCRdb to about 2017). Study-level background: An earlier analysis of about 560 of the donors reported around 280 Gb of sequence data and around 120 million unique TCR beta sequences obtained from about 170 million T cells. About 320 gigabases of sequencing data and around 87 million unique TCR sequences were included in an early release covering about 600 HLA-typed donors. Of the roughly 410 genotyped donors, roughly 76% were placed in the genetic ancestry cluster associated with self-reported Caucasian donors. The study aimed to test whether cataloging public T cell receptors could reveal signatures of past pathogen exposure. Using immunosequencing, the study profiled T cell repertoires from roughly 650 subjects and related those repertoires to cytomegalovirus serostatus. Besides the first cohort of more than 650 subjects, a separate validation cohort made up of around 120 different subjects was used. High-throughput TCR immunosequencing, statistical association of individual TCRs with disease status, and machine learning were combined to predict cytomegalovirus infection status. A later analysis re-examined previously published TCR beta repertoires from more than 550 donors and added high-resolution HLA genotyping to investigate patterns of TCR occurrence. The later analysis used no new phenotypic data to find candidate immune exposures, relying instead on TCR beta sequences and their occurrence across donors. An earlier analysis of around 580 of the donors used high-throughput TCR beta sequencing to judge whether each TCR beta V gene segment behaved as functional or pseudogenic. Donor age, sex, ethnicity and CMV serostatus were compiled alongside the repertoire data. In a later genetic analysis, genome-wide SNP genotypes for about three fifths of the roughly 670 donors were used, and that subset was treated as a discovery cohort. All discovery cohort repertoires had been generated on a single sequencing platform. Class I and class II HLA loci were covered by the typing at four-digit resolution. Typing coverage differed by locus: A, B, C, DRB1 and DQB1 were typed in roughly 629-630 donors, DQA1 in approximately 520, DPA1 in 606, and DPB1 in approximately 450. Several DR-DQ haplotypes were handled as single units for association and clustering because linkage in the cohort was strong. Among roughly 400 genotyped donors of the cohort, an average of around 240,000 unique TCR beta nucleotide sequences was sequenced per donor, of which roughly 18% were non-productive.

Broad study findings and their caveats: In an earlier analysis of some 640 of the donors, most TCR beta V segments were observed in productive rearrangements about 87% or about 30% of the time, broadly matching IMGT annotations. Compared with the 666-donor mean, donors in an Asian-associated ancestry cluster had fewer N-insertions in productive TCRs, according to a later genetic analysis. Because the 87-base-pair reads could not distinguish some IMGT-functional V segments, including TRBV6-2 and TRBV6-3, those segments were excluded. Because counts were too low, about 17 rarely observed V segments, including chromosome 9 orphons, were excluded from the earlier analysis of 587 of the donors. A total of 150 or so TCR beta chains were listed by the study as associated with cytomegalovirus. Most TCR sequences were observed very rarely across donors, whereas some public TCRs were present in many individuals. In a later analysis, HLA-associated TCR beta chains were found to be more clonally expanded and to have lower generation probabilities than equally common non-associated chains. Only TCR beta chains were sequenced in this cohort, and the absence of alpha or paired-chain data limited detectable features. The authors suggested that the approach could potentially be generalized to other disease states and immunological phenotypes. The only immune exposure information available for the cohort was CMV serostatus. Because some donors lacked HLA typing at each locus, the association tests relied only on the typed subset. An association between a missense DCLRE1C variant and V-gene and J-gene trimming of TCR beta chains was found in a later genetic analysis and replicated in an independent cohort. Roughly uniform sequencing depth across donors was assumed in presence/absence analyses, although this assumption may not hold. In vitro tests confirmed that a few of the cytomegalovirus-associated TCR beta chains recognize cytomegalovirus antigens. A later analysis found that most CMV-associated TCR beta chains appeared HLA-restricted, with HLA associations seemingly driven largely by CMV exposure. A later analysis associated about 17,000 TCR beta sequences with specific HLA alleles at a false discovery rate of 0.05. When HLA alleles, especially DR and DQ, strongly co-occurred, TCR associations were difficult to assign to individual alleles. A further reported finding was that TCR beta sequences accurately predicted the HLA-A and HLA-B alleles for most subjects in the first cohort. In a later analysis, several top co-occurrence clusters were reported to appear linked to parvovirus B19, influenza, CMV and Epstein-Barr virus. A later analysis found that TCR association rates varied across HLA loci, with DRB1 alleles showing the most associated TCRs and HLA-C alleles the fewest. Linkage disequilibrium might explain the correlated functional status among segregating V segments, but an unknown experimental factor could not be ruled out. A cluster of highly shared sequence variants was judged likely to be a technical artifact of the sequencing pipeline. Cytomegalovirus status was reported to be diagnosed by the classifier with high specificity and sensitivity in both the original and validation cohorts.

Libraries came from the immunoSEQ multiplex PCR assay. For the multiplex PCR, a mixture combining 60 forward primers for TCR Vbeta segments and 13 reverse primers for TCR Jbeta segments was used. A multiplex PCR assay on genomic DNA amplified the CDR3 region of rearranged TCR beta genes. The amplified TCR beta libraries were sequenced on the Illumina HiSeq System as 87-base-pair reads. Concerning the study's data processing: A later analysis tallied approximately 87 million unique TCR beta chains across the 666 repertoires, and around 9.9 million of those chains were shared by two or more donors. A nearest-neighbor algorithm error-corrected the raw reads and collapsed the reads into unique sequences, merging closely related sequences to remove PCR and sequencing errors. Alignment of CDR3 sequences to IMGT reference sequences was used to assign V, D and J gene segments. Each retained sequence needed at least a six-nucleotide match to both a V gene segment and a J gene segment. Rearrangements were called productive when the CDR3 lacked stop codons and stayed in frame with V and J; all others were non-productive. CDR3 was defined by IMGT convention, running from the second conserved V-encoded cysteine to the conserved J-encoded phenylalanine. In an earlier analysis of around 570 of the donors, sequences lacking an unambiguous match to a single V gene segment were excluded. An earlier analysis of about 600 of the donors called V segments functional above 56.7% productive rearrangements and segregating when the between-donor standard deviation exceeded 5%. A statistical classification framework was built for diagnosing cytomegalovirus status from the catalog of TCR beta chain sequences. A later analysis assigned V and J genes by comparing TCR nucleotide sequences with IMGT/GENE-DB human TR gene sequences. A later analysis assigned CDR3 sequences and most-parsimonious VDJ recombination scenarios with the TCRdist pipeline. In a later analysis, each TCR beta chain was defined by its CDR3 amino acid sequence together with its V-gene family, and reads without a unique V-gene family were excluded. A later analysis removed 592 highly shared, low-generation-probability nucleotide sequences to deal with suspected cross-contamination and a sequencing artifact. A later analysis calculated a clonal expansion index for each public chain from normalized within-repertoire ranks of inferred template counts. In a later analysis, generation probabilities were computed using a VDJ recombination model fitted to out-of-frame rearrangements, and the results were checked against IGoR. Hypergeometric tests were used in a later analysis to score TCR-TCR, TCR-HLA and TCR-CMV co-occurrence, with a repertoire-size bias correction applied to the TCR pairs. False discovery rates were estimated in a later analysis by permuting HLA or CMV assignments 20 times. In a later analysis, co-occurring TCRs were grouped using DBSCAN, and TCRdist sequence similarity was added for clustering within HLA-allele-positive subsets. Co-occurrence clustering excluded repertoires with fewer than 30,000 or more than 120,000 public chains, plus five with anomalous nucleotide sharing. TCRdb holds this immuneACCESS table with in-frame rearrangements only. Some clones are missing; in checked studies, unresolved V genes explain under half, and the rest has no known cause. V, J and clone size derive from that table, while D and trimming were established from the DNA sequence. The sample includes over 100,000 clones, with approximately 87% observed a single time. The ten top clones hold around 2.6% of the sample.

The cohort comprised 670 or so healthy bone marrow donors. Cohort members were all nominally healthy when sampled, although unrecorded immune exposures were likely present. The donor was CMV seronegative and was included in the group of several hundred seronegative cohort members. Each donor provided a peripheral blood sample, and peripheral blood mononuclear cells were used for TCR beta sequencing. Genomic DNA was extracted from the blood cell samples with the Qiagen DNeasy Blood Extraction Kit. The receptor's source is a man between 40 and 49 years old in good health and CMV-seronegative. The rearrangement combines TRBV19 with TRBJ2-7, with 8 bases in between that match TRBD1. Sample: PBMCs. The bases read TGTGCCAGTAGTCGGACAGGGAGCTCCTACGAGCAGTACTTC. Translated, this gives CASSRTGSSYEQYF.